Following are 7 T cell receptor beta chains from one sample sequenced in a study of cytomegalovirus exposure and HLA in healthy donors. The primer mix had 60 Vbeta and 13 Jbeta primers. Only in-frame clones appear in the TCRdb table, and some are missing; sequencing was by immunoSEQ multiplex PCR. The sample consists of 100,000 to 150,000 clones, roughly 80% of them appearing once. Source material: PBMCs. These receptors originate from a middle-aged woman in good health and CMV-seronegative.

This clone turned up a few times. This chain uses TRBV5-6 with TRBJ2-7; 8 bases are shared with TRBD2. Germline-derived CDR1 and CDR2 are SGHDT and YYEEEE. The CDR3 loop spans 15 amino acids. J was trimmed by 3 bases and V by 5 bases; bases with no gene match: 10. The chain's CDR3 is CASRPRGSGNYEQYF. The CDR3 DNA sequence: TGTGCCAGCAGGCCTAGGGGTAGCGGGAACTACGAGCAGTACTTC.

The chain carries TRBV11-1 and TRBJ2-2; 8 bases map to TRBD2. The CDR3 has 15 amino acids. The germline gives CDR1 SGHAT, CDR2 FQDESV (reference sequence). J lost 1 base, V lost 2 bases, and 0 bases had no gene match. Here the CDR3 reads CASSLTSGNTGELFF. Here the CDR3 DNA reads TGTGCCAGCAGCTTAACTAGCGGGAACACCGGGGAGCTGTTTTTT.

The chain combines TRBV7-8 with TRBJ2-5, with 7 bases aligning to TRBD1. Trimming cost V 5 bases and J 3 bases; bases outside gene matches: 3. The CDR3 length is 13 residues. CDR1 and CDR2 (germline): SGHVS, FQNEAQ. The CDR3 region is CASSPTGEETQYF. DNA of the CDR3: TGTGCCAGCAGCCCAACAGGGGAAGAGACCCAGTACTTC.

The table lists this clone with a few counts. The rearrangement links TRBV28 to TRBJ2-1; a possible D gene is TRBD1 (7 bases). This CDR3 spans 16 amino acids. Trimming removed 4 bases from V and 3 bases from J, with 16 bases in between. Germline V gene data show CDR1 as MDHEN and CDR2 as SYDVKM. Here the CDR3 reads CASSSRGGTDYNEQFF. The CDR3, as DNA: TGTGCCAGCAGTTCGCGGGGTGGGACAGACTACAATGAGCAGTTCTTC.

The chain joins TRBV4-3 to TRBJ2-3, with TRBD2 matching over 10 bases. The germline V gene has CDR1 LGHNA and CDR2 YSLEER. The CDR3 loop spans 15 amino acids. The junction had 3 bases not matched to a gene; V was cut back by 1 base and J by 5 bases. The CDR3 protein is CASSQVPSGRDTQYF. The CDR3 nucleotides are TGCGCCAGCAGCCAAGTCCCTAGCGGGAGAGATACGCAGTATTTT.

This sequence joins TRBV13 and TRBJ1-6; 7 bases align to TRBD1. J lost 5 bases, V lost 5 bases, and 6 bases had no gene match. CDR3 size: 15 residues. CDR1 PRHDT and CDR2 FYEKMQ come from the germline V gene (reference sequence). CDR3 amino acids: CASSPGGMDNSPLHF. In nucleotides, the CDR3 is TGTGCCAGCAGCCCAGGGGGTATGGATAATTCACCCCTCCACTTT.

In nucleotides, the CDR3 is TGTGCCAGCAGAGCGGTAGGGTCCCACGGCGAGCAGTACTTC. It yields the protein CASRAVGSHGEQYF. The chain has TRBV7-2 and TRBJ2-7; possible D gene TRBD2, 5 bases. From germline, CDR1 is SGHTA and CDR2 FQGNSA. V was cut by 6 bases and J by 6 bases, with 18 bases left in between. This CDR3 has 14 residues. The full variable domain, in which reference TRBV7-2 and TRBJ2-7 provide the parts outside the CDR3, is GAGVSQSPSNKVTEKGKDVELRCDPISGHTALYWYRQSLGQGLEFLIYFQGNSAPDKSGLPSDRFSAERTGGSVSTLTIQRTQQEDSAVYLCASRAVGSHGEQYFGPGTRLTVT.